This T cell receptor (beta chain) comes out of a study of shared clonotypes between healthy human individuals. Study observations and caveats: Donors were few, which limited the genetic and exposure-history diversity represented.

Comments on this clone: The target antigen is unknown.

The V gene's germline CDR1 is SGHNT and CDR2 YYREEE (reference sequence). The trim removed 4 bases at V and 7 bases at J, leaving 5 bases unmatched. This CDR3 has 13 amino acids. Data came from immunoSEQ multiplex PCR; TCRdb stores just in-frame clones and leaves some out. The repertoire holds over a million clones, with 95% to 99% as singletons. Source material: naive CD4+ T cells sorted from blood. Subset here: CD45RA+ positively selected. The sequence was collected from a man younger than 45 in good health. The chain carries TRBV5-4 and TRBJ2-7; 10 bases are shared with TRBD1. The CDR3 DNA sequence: TGTGCCAGCAGCGCCGGGACAGGGGAAGAGCAGTACTTC. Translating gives CASSAGTGEEQYF.